What follows is one TCR beta chain and its context. This sample is part of a study of blood T cell repertoires in COVID-19. Study context: Whether acute or convalescent, the COVID-19 samples came from the United States, Italy and Spain. T cells, B-cell-depleted T cells, or PBMCs provided the cDNA or gDNA that served as material.

Assay: immunoSEQ multiplex PCR; the TCRdb copy retains only in-frame clones and omits some. Found here are roughly 200,000 clones, roughly four fifths of them singletons; the top ten hold about 11%. The V gene lost 2 bases and the J gene lost 10 bases, with 11 bases spanning the gap. This CDR3 contains 12 residues. The V gene's germline CDR1 is SNHLY and CDR2 FYNNEI. Those enrolled in Seattle joined during active infection and were followed longitudinally afterward. The receptor was derived from a woman in her 40s with COVID-19, enrolled during active disease. V gene TRBV2 combines with J gene TRBJ1-1; no definite D call. Sequenced input: peripheral blood. Written as DNA, the CDR3 is TGTGCCAGCAGTGAAAGGCCAGGATTAGCTTTCTTT. Its translation: CASSERPGLAFF.